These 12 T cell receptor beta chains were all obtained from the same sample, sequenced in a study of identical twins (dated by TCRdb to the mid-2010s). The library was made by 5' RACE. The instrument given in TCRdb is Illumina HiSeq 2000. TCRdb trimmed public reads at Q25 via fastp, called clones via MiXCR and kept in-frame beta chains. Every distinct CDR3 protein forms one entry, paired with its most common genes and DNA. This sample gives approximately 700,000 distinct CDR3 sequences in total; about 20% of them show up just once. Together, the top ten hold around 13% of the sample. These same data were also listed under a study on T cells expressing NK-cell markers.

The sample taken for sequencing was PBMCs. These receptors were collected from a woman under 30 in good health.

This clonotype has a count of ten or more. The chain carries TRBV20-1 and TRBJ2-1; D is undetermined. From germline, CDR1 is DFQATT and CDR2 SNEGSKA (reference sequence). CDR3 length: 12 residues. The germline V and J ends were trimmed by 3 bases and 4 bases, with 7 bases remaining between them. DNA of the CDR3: TGCAGTGCTAGCGCAGGATACAATGAGCAGTTCTTC. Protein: CSASAGYNEQFF.

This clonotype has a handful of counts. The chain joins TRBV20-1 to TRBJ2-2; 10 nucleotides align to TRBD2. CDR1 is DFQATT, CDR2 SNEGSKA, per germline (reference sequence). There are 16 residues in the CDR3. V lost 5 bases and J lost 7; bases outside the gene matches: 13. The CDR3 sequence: CSAPLSGRGTGGELFF. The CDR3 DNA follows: TGCAGTGCTCCCCTAAGCGGGAGGGGGACGGGCGGGGAGCTGTTTTTT.

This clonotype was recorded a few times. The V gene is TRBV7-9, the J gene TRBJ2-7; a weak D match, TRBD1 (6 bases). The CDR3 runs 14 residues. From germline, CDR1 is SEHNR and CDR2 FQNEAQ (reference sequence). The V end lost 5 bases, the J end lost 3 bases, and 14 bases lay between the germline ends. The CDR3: CASSQTGTNYEQYF. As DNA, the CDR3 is TGTGCCAGCAGCCAGACAGGAACCAACTACGAGCAGTACTTC.

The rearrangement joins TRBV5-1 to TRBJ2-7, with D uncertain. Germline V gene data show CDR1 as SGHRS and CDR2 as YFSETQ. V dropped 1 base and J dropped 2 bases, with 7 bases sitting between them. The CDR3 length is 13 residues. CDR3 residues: CASSLIPAYEQYF. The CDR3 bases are TGCGCCAGCAGCTTGATCCCCGCCTACGAGCAGTACTTC.

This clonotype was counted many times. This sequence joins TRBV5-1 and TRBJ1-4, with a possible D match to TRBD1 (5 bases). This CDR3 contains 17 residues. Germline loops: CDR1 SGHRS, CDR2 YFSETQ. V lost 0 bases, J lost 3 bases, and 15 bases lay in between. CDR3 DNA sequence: TGCGCCAGCAGCTTGGGGACGGACATACTAGCTAATGAAAAACTGTTTTTT. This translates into CASSLGTDILANEKLFF. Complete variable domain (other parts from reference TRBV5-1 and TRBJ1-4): KAGVTQTPRYLIKTRGQQVTLSCSPISGHRSVSWYQQTPGQGLQFLFEYFSETQRNKGNFPGRFSGRQFSNSRSEMNVSTLELGDSALYLCASSLGTDILANEKLFFGSGTQLSVL.

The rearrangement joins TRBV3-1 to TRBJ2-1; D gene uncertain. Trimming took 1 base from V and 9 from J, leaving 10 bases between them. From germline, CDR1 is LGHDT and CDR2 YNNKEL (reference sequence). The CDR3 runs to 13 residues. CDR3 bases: TGTGCCAGCAGCCAAGGACGTCTGGTTGAGCAGTTCTTC. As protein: CASSQGRLVEQFF.

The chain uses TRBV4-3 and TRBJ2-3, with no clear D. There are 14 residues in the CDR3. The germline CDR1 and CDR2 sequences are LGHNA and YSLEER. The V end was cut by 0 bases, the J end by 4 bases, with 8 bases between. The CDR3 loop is CASSQDTLADTQYF. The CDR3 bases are TGCGCCAGCAGCCAAGATACCCTAGCAGATACGCAGTATTTT.

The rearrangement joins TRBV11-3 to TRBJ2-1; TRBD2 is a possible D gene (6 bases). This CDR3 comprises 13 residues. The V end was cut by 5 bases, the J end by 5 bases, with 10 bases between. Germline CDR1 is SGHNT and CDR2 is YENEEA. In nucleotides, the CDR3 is TGTGCCAGCAGCGCGGGACCGAACAATGAGCAGTTCTTC. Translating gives CASSAGPNNEQFF.

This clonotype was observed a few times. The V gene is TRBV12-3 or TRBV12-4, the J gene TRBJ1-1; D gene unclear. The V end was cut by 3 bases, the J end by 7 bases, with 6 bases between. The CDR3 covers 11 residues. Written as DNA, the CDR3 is TGTGCCAGCAGTTTCAATCTTGAAGCTTTCTTT. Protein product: CASSFNLEAFF.

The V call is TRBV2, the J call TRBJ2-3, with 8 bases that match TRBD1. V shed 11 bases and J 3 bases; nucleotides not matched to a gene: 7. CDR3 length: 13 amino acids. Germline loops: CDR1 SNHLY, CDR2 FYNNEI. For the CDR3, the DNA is TGTGCCGGCGCAGGGGGCTGGACAGATACGCAGTATTTT. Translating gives CAGAGGWTDTQYF.

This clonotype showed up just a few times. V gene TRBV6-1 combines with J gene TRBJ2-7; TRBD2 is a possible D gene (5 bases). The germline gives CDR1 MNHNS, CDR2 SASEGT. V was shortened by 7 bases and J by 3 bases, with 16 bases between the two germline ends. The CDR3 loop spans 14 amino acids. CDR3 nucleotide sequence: TGTGCCAGCACCCCGAGGACTGCCCTCTACGAGCAGTACTTC. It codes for CASTPRTALYEQYF.

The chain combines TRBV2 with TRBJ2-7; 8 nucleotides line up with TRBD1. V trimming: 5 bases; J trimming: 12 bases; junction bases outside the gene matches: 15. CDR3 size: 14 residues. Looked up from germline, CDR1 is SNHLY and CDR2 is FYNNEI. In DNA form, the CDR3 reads TGTGCCAGCAGTACCCCCGGGACAGGTACCCAAGGGTACTTC. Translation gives CASSTPGTGTQGYF.